The clone carrying this T cell receptor beta chain has more than one count but fewer than ten. One entry per CDR3 protein, called by TCRdb with MiXCR from the RT-PCR reads. The sample yields about 680,000 distinct CDR3 sequences, 11% to 15% seen once. The V and J ends lost 5 bases and 7 bases, in that order; junction bases with no gene match: 5. Germline CDR1 and CDR2: SGHTA and FQGNSA. The CDR3 spans 12 residues. Sequences were obtained from memory CD4+ T cells from blood. The clonotype originates from a female donor in good health, serving as a healthy control. The chain carries TRBV7-2 and TRBJ2-7; TRBD1 matches 7 bases. CDR3 nucleotide sequence: TGTGCCAGCAGCACGACAGGGTTGGAGCAGTACTTC. Translation: CASSTTGLEQYF.